This is a list of T cell receptor beta chains from one sample in a study of cytomegalovirus exposure and HLA in healthy donors. TCRdb's copy holds only in-frame clones and misses some; the assay was immunoSEQ multiplex PCR. Seen here are around 140,000 clones, 65% to 80% observed once, and the top ten hold roughly 1.5%. The specimen sequenced was PBMCs. The origin of the receptors is a woman between 18 and 30 years old in good health and CMV-seronegative. Both conserved end residues are part of each CDR3.

J: TRBJ2-2
V: TRBV9
CDR3: CASSPQWSRRDTGELFF

J: TRBJ2-7
V: TRBV6-5
CDR3: CASSTVAGEQYF

J: TRBJ1-5
V: TRBV6-5
CDR3: CASSPTGSREPQHF

J: TRBJ1-2
V: TRBV5-4
CDR3: CASSPDSYGYTF

J: TRBJ1-5
V: TRBV30
CDR3: CAWSVRSGQPQHF

J: TRBJ2-1
V: TRBV7-6
CDR3: CASSPLTGGYSYNEQFF

J: TRBJ2-7
V: TRBV4-2
CDR3: CASSKHNELAGENYEQYF

J: TRBJ1-1
V: TRBV7-2
CDR3: CASSLASLRRDTEAFF

J: TRBJ2-1
V: TRBV6-1
CDR3: CAGRAAGVGEQFF

J: TRBJ1-2
V: TRBV14
CDR3: CASSPRAGDGYTF

J: TRBJ2-3
V: TRBV6-1
CDR3: CASSASPGEGADTQYF

J: TRBJ2-2
V: TRBV5-1
CDR3: CASSDNRQGTGELFF

J: TRBJ2-5
V: TRBV14
CDR3: CASSQLLAGEETQYF

J: TRBJ2-1
V: TRBV4-1
CDR3: CASSQVNPSGRGEQFF

J: TRBJ2-7
V: TRBV18
CDR3: CASSPIPNYEQYF

J: TRBJ2-7
V: TRBV6-1
CDR3: CASTGQGAYYEQYF

J: TRBJ2-1
V: TRBV5-1
CDR3: CASSEGLVFDEQFF

J: TRBJ1-5
V: TRBV5-6
CDR3: CASSLQRQGRGYSNQPQHF

J: TRBJ2-7
V: TRBV6-1
CDR3: CASRPGLAGAYEQYF

J: TRBJ2-7
V: TRBV5-6
CDR3: CASSPTGQGGYEQYF

J: TRBJ2-1
V: TRBV6-1
CDR3: CASGRARLGEQFF

J: TRBJ2-3
V: TRBV4-1
CDR3: CASKLIDTDTQYF

J: TRBJ1-1
V: TRBV7-9
CDR3: CASSLAPSGDTEAFF

J: TRBJ1-4
V: TRBV5-4
CDR3: CASSFSGRVEKLFF

J: TRBJ1-2
V: TRBV30
CDR3: CAWSTLTGVPYRF

J: TRBJ2-2
V: TRBV2
CDR3: CASIQGPGELFF

J: TRBJ1-2
V: TRBV14
CDR3: CASSQELGAATNYGYTF

J: TRBJ2-3
V: TRBV7-6
CDR3: CASIEGDTQYF

J: TRBJ2-7
V: TRBV7-9
CDR3: CASLTGTNEQYF

J: TRBJ2-7
V: TRBV6-1
CDR3: CASRGWGDEQYF

J: TRBJ1-1
V: TRBV29-1
CDR3: CSVGDRTNTEAFF

J: TRBJ1-3
V: TRBV14
CDR3: CASSSGRAGGNTIYF

J: TRBJ2-7
V: TRBV6-1
CDR3: CASTNGFTSYEQYF

J: TRBJ2-1
V: TRBV7-8
CDR3: CASSSTTGTYYNEQFF

J: TRBJ2-1
V: TRBV5-4
CDR3: CASSGQGSSYTEQFF

J: TRBJ1-2
V: TRBV5-6
CDR3: CASSLPGTGIYYGYTF

J: TRBJ2-7
V: TRBV2
CDR3: CASWGGTALLGSYEQYF

J: TRBJ2-7
V: TRBV11-1
CDR3: CASSQLTRGDSYEQYF

J: TRBJ2-7
V: TRBV10-1
CDR3: CASRVQAGGPYEQYF

J: TRBJ1-3
V: TRBV19
CDR3: CASRLASGNTIYF

J: TRBJ2-7
V: TRBV29-1
CDR3: CSVEIGGRKQYF

J: TRBJ1-2
V: TRBV6-1
CDR3: CASSATGGYGYTF

J: TRBJ2-3
V: TRBV6-1
CDR3: CASRPATLDTQYF

J: TRBJ1-5
V: TRBV6-1
CDR3: CASSENGNNQPQHF

J: TRBJ2-7
V: TRBV19
CDR3: CASREDSKDNYEQYF

J: TRBJ1-5
V: TRBV30
CDR3: CAWALGQNQPQHF

J: TRBJ1-2
V: TRBV5-1
CDR3: CASRFLEGDGYTF

J: TRBJ2-3
V: TRBV6-5
CDR3: CASSPFGRGDTQYF

J: TRBJ2-5
V: TRBV19
CDR3: CASSVRDRGLGTQYF

J: TRBJ1-1
V: TRBV19
CDR3: CASSIWTGGSEAFF

J: TRBJ1-1
V: TRBV6-4
CDR3: CASSLQAGYTEAFF

J: TRBJ1-1
V: TRBV16
CDR3: CASSQSSSVNTEAFF